A selection of T cell receptor beta chains follows, all from one sample in a study of shared clonotypes between healthy human individuals. Assay: immunoSEQ multiplex PCR; the TCRdb copy retains only in-frame clones and omits some. The sample includes under 750,000 clones, 72% of them seen just once. The sample was memory CD4+ T cells sorted from blood. Receptors originate from a young woman in good health. The CDR3 runs from the conserved cysteine through the conserved F or W. A D gene is named only where the DNA matches it firmly.

v_call: TRBV10-2; d_call: -; j_call: TRBJ2-3; cdr3_aa: CASRGDRATQYF
v_call: TRBV2; d_call: TRBD2; j_call: TRBJ2-7; cdr3_aa: CASREREVFSYEQYF
v_call: TRBV11-2; d_call: -; j_call: TRBJ1-1; cdr3_aa: CASSPWGTVNTEAFF
v_call: TRBV27; d_call: -; j_call: TRBJ1-4; cdr3_aa: CASSFGALGEKLFF
v_call: TRBV6-4; d_call: -; j_call: TRBJ1-4; cdr3_aa: CASRSSGASNEKLFF
v_call: TRBV7-2; d_call: -; j_call: TRBJ2-7; cdr3_aa: CASSLKGKGEQYF
v_call: TRBV28; d_call: -; j_call: TRBJ2-4; cdr3_aa: CASSPAGTLKNIQYF
v_call: TRBV7-2; d_call: -; j_call: TRBJ1-2; cdr3_aa: CASSRGGGNYGYTF
v_call: TRBV2; d_call: -; j_call: TRBJ2-7; cdr3_aa: CASVAGPFREQYF
v_call: TRBV29-1; d_call: -; j_call: TRBJ2-1; cdr3_aa: CSVEEDRTAFNEQFF
v_call: TRBV28; d_call: -; j_call: TRBJ2-1; cdr3_aa: CASRLPGSYNEQFF
v_call: TRBV9; d_call: -; j_call: TRBJ2-3; cdr3_aa: CASSDSRPGDTQYF
v_call: TRBV7-8; d_call: TRBD1; j_call: TRBJ2-1; cdr3_aa: CASSTWDRVGEQFF
v_call: TRBV14; d_call: -; j_call: TRBJ2-5; cdr3_aa: CASSQIGLQETQYF
v_call: TRBV5-4; d_call: -; j_call: TRBJ2-3; cdr3_aa: CASSAVGVTDTQYF
v_call: TRBV25-1; d_call: -; j_call: TRBJ2-3; cdr3_aa: CASRGVTLRGGTDTQYF
v_call: TRBV7-9; d_call: -; j_call: TRBJ2-7; cdr3_aa: CASSLGLRSGRPYEQYF
v_call: TRBV5-1; d_call: -; j_call: TRBJ1-2; cdr3_aa: CASSLEAGPRRGGGYTF
v_call: TRBV2; d_call: -; j_call: TRBJ1-5; cdr3_aa: CASSRLNSANQPQHF
v_call: TRBV6-5; d_call: -; j_call: TRBJ2-5; cdr3_aa: CASSPYSYQETQYF
v_call: TRBV5-6; d_call: -; j_call: TRBJ1-1; cdr3_aa: CASSLSPGDGMNTEAFF
v_call: TRBV5-6; d_call: TRBD1; j_call: TRBJ1-4; cdr3_aa: CASSSRQGANEKLFF
v_call: TRBV28; d_call: TRBD2; j_call: TRBJ2-1; cdr3_aa: CASSSPVLRGRPYNEQFF